The 15 T cell receptor beta chains given below trace back to one sample, sequenced in a study of memory CD4+ T cells and cytomegalovirus serostatus. Sequencing used immunoSEQ multiplex PCR; TCRdb keeps in-frame clones, though not all of them. Seen here are tens of thousands of clones, 76% observed once, and the top ten hold roughly 4.4%. The sort gate was single viable CD3+CD4+CD8-CD45RO+ cells for memory CD4+ T cells. Sequencing was performed on memory CD4+ T cells from blood. The receptors were gathered from an adult in good health and CMV-seropositive.

This chain joins TRBV6-1 and TRBJ1-6; D may be TRBD1 (6 bases). CDR3 size: 14 residues. Deletions cut 6 bases from V and 8 bases from J, with 14 bases between. Germline V gene data show CDR1 as MNHNS and CDR2 as SASEGT. CDR3 coding DNA: TGTGCCAGCAGCCTTAGGGACACCGATTCACCCCTCCACTTT. Translated, it gives CASSLRDTDSPLHF.

In nucleotides, the CDR3 is TGCGCCAGCAGTGATAGGGCAGACAACGAGCAGTACTTC. Amino acid sequence: CASSDRADNEQYF. The chain recombines TRBV10-1 with TRBJ2-7; D remains unclear. The CDR3 is 13 amino acids. Germline CDR1 reads WNHNN; CDR2 reads SYGVQD (reference sequence). Trimming stripped 3 bases from V and 5 bases from J, with 11 bases between.

J is TRBJ2-2 and V is TRBV7-3; a possible D gene is TRBD2 (7 bases). The germline V and J ends were trimmed by 2 bases and 3 bases, with 10 bases remaining between them. The CDR3 is 15 residues long. Germline values: CDR1 SGHTA, CDR2 FQGTGA. Here the CDR3 reads CASSLRGADTGELFF. Written as DNA, the CDR3 is TGTGCCAGCAGCTTACGGGGGGCAGACACCGGGGAGCTGTTTTTT.

The chain carries TRBV19 and TRBJ1-2; D ambiguous. Germline CDR1 reads LNHDA; CDR2 reads SQIVND (reference sequence). Between the trimmed V and J ends, which lost 6 bases and 7 bases, there was a span of 24 bases. The CDR3 contains 16 residues. The CDR3 DNA is TGTGCCAGTAGAAAAAAGGCGGGCGGAAAGCTGGGTGGCTACACCTTC. Its translation is CASRKKAGGKLGGYTF. Using reference TRBV19 and TRBJ1-2 for the parts outside the CDR3, the full variable domain is DGGITQSPKYLFRKEGQNVTLSCEQNLNHDAMYWYRQDPGQGLRLIYYSQIVNDFQKGDIAEGYSVSREKKESFPLTVTSAQKNPTAFYLCASRKKAGGKLGGYTFGSGTRLTVV.

V usage is TRBV7-8 and J usage is TRBJ2-6, with TRBD2 as a possible D gene (5 bases). The germline V and J ends were trimmed by 3 bases and 0 bases, with 9 bases remaining between them. Germline values: CDR1 SGHVS, CDR2 FQNEAQ. There are 16 residues in the CDR3. For the CDR3, the DNA is TGTGCCAGCAGCTTCGCGGGTGCCTCTGGGGCCAACGTCCTGACTTTC. Translating it yields CASSFAGASGANVLTF. The full variable domain, with the rest looked up from reference TRBV7-8 and TRBJ2-6, is GAGVSQSPRYKVAKRGQDVALRCDPISGHVSLFWYQQALGQGPEFLTYFQNEAQLDKSGLPSDRFFAERPEGSVSTLKIQRTQQEDSAVYLCASSFAGASGANVLTFGAGSRLTVL.

The V call is TRBV29-1, the J call TRBJ2-2, with D tentatively TRBD1 (5 bases). The germline CDR1 and CDR2 sequences are SQVTM and ANQGSEA. The CDR3 sequence is 13 residues long. V lost 8 bases and J 5 bases, leaving 15 bases between the germline ends. The CDR3 DNA sequence: TGCAGCATAAACACAAAGGGGACCGGGGAGCTGTTTTTT. Its protein is CSINTKGTGELFF.

The V and J genes are TRBV4-1 and TRBJ1-1; possible D gene TRBD1, 5 bases. V gave up 4 bases and J gave up 6 bases, with 15 bases separating them. The CDR3 spans 14 residues. CDR1 and CDR2 (germline): MGHRA, YSYEKL. The CDR3 sequence: CASSPGGPEPEAFF. The CDR3 DNA reads TGCGCCAGCAGCCCCGGGGGTCCGGAGCCTGAAGCTTTCTTT.

V is TRBV5-5 and J is TRBJ1-1, with a weak D call TRBD1 (5 bases). Germline CDR1 is SGHKS and CDR2 is YYEKEE (reference sequence). Trimming pared 0 bases from V and 4 bases from J, leaving 10 bases between. The CDR3 sequence is 14 residues long. In DNA, the CDR3 is TGTGCCAGCAGCTTGGTGGCAGGGACCACTGAAGCTTTCTTT. Translating gives CASSLVAGTTEAFF.

The chain carries TRBV5-6 and TRBJ1-3; perhaps TRBD1 as D (6 bases). Trimming shortened V by 7 bases and J by 0 bases, and 11 bases separated the two germline ends. Looked up from germline, CDR1 is SGHDT and CDR2 is YYEEEE. The CDR3 contains 14 residues. The CDR3 loop is CASLRTVSGNTIYF. Here the CDR3 DNA reads TGTGCCAGCCTTAGGACAGTCTCTGGAAACACCATATATTTT.

This clone showed up just once. J is TRBJ2-6 and V is TRBV25-1, with 7 bases identical to TRBD1. Germline CDR1 MGHDK, CDR2 SYGVNS. This CDR3 has 15 amino acids. Trimming took 2 bases from V and 2 from J; bases not matched to a gene: 0. The CDR3: CASSEDRAGANVLTF. The CDR3 DNA follows: TGTGCCAGCAGTGAAGACAGGGCTGGGGCCAACGTCCTGACTTTC.

In nucleotides, the CDR3 is TGTGCCAGCAGGCGAGCGGGGGAAAGCACAGATACGCAGTATTTT. This gives the protein CASRRAGESTDTQYF. The gene calls are TRBV28 and TRBJ2-3; 8 nucleotides agree with TRBD2. The CDR3 runs 15 residues. V trimming: 6 bases; J trimming: 0 bases; junction bases outside the gene matches: 5. Germline lookup yields CDR1 MDHEN and CDR2 SYDVKM.

The chain carries TRBV10-1 and TRBJ2-7; perhaps TRBD2 as D (6 bases). Trimming pared 10 bases from V and 5 bases from J, leaving 15 bases between. This CDR3 is 12 amino acids long. The germline V gene has CDR1 WNHNN and CDR2 SYGVQD (reference sequence). The CDR3 spells CANVYGGNEQYF. Written as DNA, the CDR3 is TGCGCCAACGTCTATGGGGGGAACGAGCAGTACTTC.

This clone was counted a few times. The rearrangement uses TRBV11-2 and TRBJ2-6; the D call may be TRBD1 or TRBD2 (6 bases each). Trimming removed 7 bases at V and 3 bases at J, with 16 bases between. The germline gives CDR1 SGHAT, CDR2 FQNNGV. CDR3 size: 16 residues. CDR3 DNA: TGTGCCAGCATTTATGGGGGGCTAAGTGGGGCCAACGTCCTGACTTTC. Translated: CASIYGGLSGANVLTF.

The chain combines TRBV5-1 with TRBJ2-1, with 8 bases aligning to TRBD2. Germline V CDR1 and CDR2: SGHRS, YFSETQ. J gave up 8 bases and V 10 bases, and 17 bases lay outside the gene matches. This CDR3 contains 15 residues. Written as DNA, the CDR3 is TGCGCCTCCACGCCGAGGAATAGCGGGACGGATGAGCAGTTCTTC. Translated, it gives CASTPRNSGTDEQFF. The full variable domain, rest sourced from reference TRBV5-1 and TRBJ2-1, is KAGVTQTPRYLIKTRGQQVTLSCSPISGHRSVSWYQQTPGQGLQFLFEYFSETQRNKGNFPGRFSGRQFSNSRSEMNVSTLELGDSALYLCASTPRNSGTDEQFFGPGTRLTVL.

This chain connects TRBV19 to TRBJ1-2, with a tentative D call TRBD1 (5 bases). Germline CDR1 is LNHDA and CDR2 is SQIVND (reference sequence). Trimming took 3 bases from V and 2 from J, leaving 13 bases between them. CDR3 length: 15 amino acids. CDR3 sequence: CASSMAGRRNYGYTF. The CDR3 DNA reads TGTGCCAGTAGTATGGCAGGGAGGAGAAACTATGGCTACACCTTC.